The sequence of this T cell receptor (beta chain) was determined in a study of blood T cell repertoires in COVID-19. About the study: PBMCs, B-cell-depleted T cells, or T cells were the source of the cDNA or gDNA that made up the material.

Seattle enrolled patients during active infection and tracked them longitudinally. Authors' processing steps: Amplifying reference gene primers gave estimates of nucleated cell counts. Profiling relied on immunoSEQ multiplex PCR, and the TCRdb table lists in-frame clones only, not all of them. From that table come the V and J calls and clone size; the DNA was used to work out D and trimming. The table lists around 150,000 clones, 82% of them singletons. Trimming removed 5 bases from V and 5 bases from J, with 12 bases in between. This CDR3 spans 14 amino acids. CDR1 is SEHNR, CDR2 FQNEAQ, per germline (reference sequence).

The source of this sequence is a woman between 40 and 50 years old with COVID-19, enrolled during active disease. The sequenced sample was peripheral blood. V gene TRBV7-9 combines with J gene TRBJ1-4; D remains ambiguous. This CDR3 is CASSPGGPNEKLFF. The DNA of the CDR3 is TGTGCCAGCAGCCCAGGAGGGCCCAATGAAAAACTGTTTTTT.